This T cell receptor (beta chain) was captured in a study of cytomegalovirus exposure and HLA in healthy donors. Points from the study as a whole: Most TCR beta V segments were productive about 87% or about 30% of the time in an earlier analysis. Rarity marked most TCR sequences, yet some public TCRs occurred in many donors.

The CDR3 runs to 17 residues. V was shortened by 3 bases and J by 0 bases, with 17 bases between the two germline ends. Germline-derived CDR1 and CDR2 are LNHNV and YYDKDF (reference sequence). Remarks on this clone: Its antigen is not identified.

Use of 60 Vbeta and 13 Jbeta primers characterized the PCR. Profiling relied on immunoSEQ multiplex PCR, and the TCRdb table lists in-frame clones only, not all of them. The data contain 60,000 to 90,000 clones, less than 75% of them seen just once; the ten biggest clones take up 6% to 9.5%. This cohort consisted of healthy bone marrow donors. Nominally healthy donors were sampled, though unrecorded immune exposures were likely. The sequence was obtained from a man aged 40-49 years in good health and CMV-seropositive. Sequencing was done on a sample of PBMCs. The V and J genes are TRBV15 and TRBJ2-5, with a possible D match to TRBD2 (7 bases). This chain's CDR3 is CATSREGRGGYQETQYF. CDR3 sequence (DNA): TGTGCCACCAGCAGGGAAGGGCGCGGGGGCTACCAAGAGACCCAGTACTTC.